A selection of T cell receptor beta chains follows, all from one sample in a study of beta chain features in type 1 diabetes. Only in-frame clones appear in the TCRdb table, and some are missing; sequencing was by immunoSEQ multiplex PCR. The repertoire consists of 810,000 or so clones, with 15% to 20% occurring once and the leading ten covering 0.02% to 0.025%. Sequencing was performed on naive CD4+ T cells from blood. Source of these receptors: a woman aged 18-30 years in good health. Both conserved end residues are part of each CDR3. A D gene is named only where the DNA matches it firmly. Expanded clones are given a class, and other clones once, few, many or no size at all.

J gene,D gene,V gene,clone size,CDR3 DNA,CDR3 protein
TRBJ2-3,TRBD1,TRBV19,-,TGTGCCAGTAGTACCGGGACAGGCCCTACCACAGATACGCAGTATTTT,CASSTGTGPTTDTQYF
TRBJ1-1,-,TRBV29-1,few,TGCAGCGTTGAGGCCTTAGCTTTGACTGAAGCTTTCTTT,CSVEALALTEAFF
TRBJ1-3,-,TRBV9,-,TGTGCCAGCAAGGGCTCTGGAAACACCATATATTTT,CASKGSGNTIYF
TRBJ2-7,-,TRBV4-1,-,TGCGCCAGCAGCCAAGATCATGCGCGTTACGAGCAGTACTTC,CASSQDHARYEQYF
TRBJ2-3,-,TRBV5-1,few,TGCGCCAGCAGCTTGGCAGGAGGGCCCGATACGCAGTATTTT,CASSLAGGPDTQYF
TRBJ2-3,-,TRBV13,-,TGTGCCAGCAGCTTAAATGGGATGGATACGCAGTATTTT,CASSLNGMDTQYF
TRBJ1-5,-,TRBV15,-,TGTGCCACCAGCAGAGATACCCGAAACAATCAGCCCCAGCATTTT,CATSRDTRNNQPQHF
TRBJ2-7,TRBD2,TRBV9,-,TGTGCCAGCAGCCGACTAGCGGGAGACCACGAGCAGTACTTC,CASSRLAGDHEQYF
TRBJ1-2,TRBD1,TRBV11-3,once,TGTGCCAGCAGCTCGGGGACAGGGGAAGGCTACACCTTC,CASSSGTGEGYTF
TRBJ2-3,-,TRBV9,few,TGTGCCAGCAGCGTAAGTGTTGCCGACGGGGGCACAGATACGCAGTATTTT,CASSVSVADGGTDTQYF
TRBJ2-3,TRBD2,TRBV7-2,few,TGTGCCAGCAGCCCACTGGGACTAGCGGGACGTACGGCAGATACGCAGTATTTT,CASSPLGLAGRTADTQYF
TRBJ2-7,-,TRBV18,few,TGTGCCAGCTCACCACGTCGGGGGCAGGGAGACGAGCAGTACTTC,CASSPRRGQGDEQYF
TRBJ2-4,TRBD2,TRBV28,few,TGTGCCAGCAGTTCTCCCACTAGCGGGAGACGCATTCAGTACTTC,CASSSPTSGRRIQYF
TRBJ2-1,TRBD2,TRBV18,-,TGTGCCAGCTCCGGATCGGTAGCGGGCTTCAATGAGCAGTTCTTC,CASSGSVAGFNEQFF
TRBJ2-3,-,TRBV20-1,-,TGCAGGACGGCTAGCACAGATACGCAGTATTTT,CRTASTDTQYF
TRBJ1-4,TRBD1,TRBV4-3,-,TGCGCCAGCAGTAGGACAGGGGGGGATGAAAAACTGTTTTTT,CASSRTGGDEKLFF
TRBJ2-6,-,TRBV5-1,few,TGCGCCAGCAGCTTTGAACCCCGCTCTGGGGCCAACGTCCTGACTTTC,CASSFEPRSGANVLTF
TRBJ2-2,TRBD2,TRBV9,-,TGTGCCAGCAGCGTAGGGGAGGGGATGAACACCGGGGAGCTGTTTTTT,CASSVGEGMNTGELFF
TRBJ2-7,TRBD2,TRBV28,few,TGTGCCAGCGCGCGACTAGCGGGACTTAGCTACGAGCAGTACTTC,CASARLAGLSYEQYF
TRBJ2-1,-,TRBV10-3,-,TGTGCCATCAGTGAGTCGTCGGAGGGTCGGTACAATGAGCAGTTCTTC,CAISESSEGRYNEQFF
TRBJ2-2,-,TRBV6-1,-,TGTGCCAGCGCTAGCGCCTCTCCAGGCACCGGGGAGCTGTTTTTT,CASASASPGTGELFF
TRBJ2-1,-,TRBV27,-,TGTGCCAGCAGTACCCAGGACCTTGGGACGCAGTTCTTC,CASSTQDLGTQFF
TRBJ2-3,TRBD2,TRBV11-3,-,TGTGCCAGCAGCCAAACTAGCGGCACAGATACGCAGTATTTT,CASSQTSGTDTQYF
TRBJ1-2,-,TRBV5-1,few,TGCGCCAGCAGCTTGGGGACAGTCTCATATGGCTACACCTTC,CASSLGTVSYGYTF
TRBJ1-1,TRBD1,TRBV18,-,TGTGCCAGCTCACCGATAATCCAGACAGGGGGCGTCACTGAAGCTTTCTTT,CASSPIIQTGGVTEAFF
TRBJ2-7,-,TRBV4-3,few,TGCGCCAGCAGCCAGAGCGGAGCTTACGAGCAGTACTTC,CASSQSGAYEQYF
TRBJ2-7,TRBD2,TRBV13,few,TGTGCCAGCAGCTTAGGGGGGATTAGCGGGAGCTCCTACGAGCAGTACTTC,CASSLGGISGSSYEQYF
TRBJ2-7,TRBD1,TRBV5-4,-,TGTGCCAGCAGCTTGGTTAGCAGGGGGCACTACGAGCAGTACTTC,CASSLVSRGHYEQYF
TRBJ2-4,-,TRBV7-9,many,TGTGCCACTGCAACAACAGGAATAAAACGGAACATTCAGTACTTC,CATATTGIKRNIQYF
TRBJ2-3,TRBD2,TRBV5-1,few,TGCGCCAGCAGCTTCGGGCTAGCGGGAGGCACAGATACGCAGTATTTT,CASSFGLAGGTDTQYF
TRBJ1-3,-,TRBV7-2,-,TGTGCCAGCAGCTTTGGGGGGCAACGGGGAAACACCATATATTTT,CASSFGGQRGNTIYF
TRBJ2-1,-,TRBV7-2,-,TGTGCCAGCAGCTCGGTAAGAGGAGAGAGACGGAGCTACAATGAGCAGTTCTTC,CASSSVRGERRSYNEQFF
TRBJ2-1,TRBD1,TRBV7-9,few,TGTGCCAGCAGCTTAGTGGGACAGGGGGCTTCCTACAATGAGCAGTTCTTC,CASSLVGQGASYNEQFF
TRBJ2-5,-,TRBV7-2,few,TGTGCCAGCAGCGGCTGGGGGGAGACCCAGTACTTC,CASSGWGETQYF
TRBJ2-7,TRBD1,TRBV28,-,TGTGCCAGCAGTGGACCGGGACAGGGATTTGGAGAGCAGTACTTC,CASSGPGQGFGEQYF
TRBJ2-5,-,TRBV2,-,TGTGCCAGCAGTGAGTCCAACCAAGAGACCCAGTACTTC,CASSESNQETQYF
TRBJ1-2,-,TRBV20-1,-,TGCAGTGCTAGCTTGGGGGAGGGCTACACCTTC,CSASLGEGYTF
TRBJ2-3,TRBD2,TRBV7-9,few,TGTGCCAGCAGCCCCCCTCGCGGGAGCCAAATTAGCACAGATACGCAGTATTTT,CASSPPRGSQISTDTQYF
TRBJ2-3,TRBD1,TRBV7-2,-,TGTGCCAGCAGCTCCCGGGACAGGGAGCGAGATACGCAGTATTTT,CASSSRDRERDTQYF
TRBJ1-2,-,TRBV2,-,TGTGCCAGCCGGGAGTTTTTGATGCATGGCTACACCTTC,CASREFLMHGYTF